A selection of T cell receptor beta chains follows, all from one sample in a study of T cell repertoires in aging, cancer and after chemotherapy. TCRdb ran MiXCR on the multiplex PCR reads and lists one entry per CDR3 protein. The sample yields 4,500 to 7,000 distinct CDR3 sequences, around 41% seen once. The sample was blood. The origin of the receptors is a human donor in good health. The CDR3 runs from the conserved cysteine through the conserved F or W. The D gene is left open where the match is weak. Rows give clone size only sometimes, using once, few, many, or a class for an expanded clone.

V	J	D	size	CDR3	DNA
TRBV6-6	TRBJ1-1	.	medium-sized	CASLDQVGWNTEAFF	TGTGCCAGCCTAGACCAGGTGGGATGGAACACTGAAGCTTTCTTT
TRBV24-1	TRBJ2-7	TRBD1	.	CATAQGDSYEQYF	TGTGCCACCGCCCAGGGGGACTCCTACGAGCAGTACTTC
TRBV12-3/TRBV12-4	TRBJ1-3	.	.	CASRPLQGRRGNTIYF	TGTGCCAGCAGACCTTTACAGGGAAGGAGGGGAAACACCATATATTTT
TRBV29-1	TRBJ1-2	.	large	CSVEDQTSYTF	TGCAGCGTTGAAGACCAAACAAGCTACACCTTC
TRBV19	TRBJ2-5	TRBD2	.	CASSIRLAGGPRNQETQYF	TGTGCCAGTAGTATAAGACTAGCGGGGGGGCCCCGAAATCAAGAGACCCAGTACTTC
TRBV5-1	TRBJ2-1	TRBD1	once	CASSQGQGVDEQFF	TGCGCCAGCAGCCAAGGGCAGGGGGTGGATGAGCAGTTCTTC
TRBV18	TRBJ2-1	TRBD2	few	CASSPPGLGASEQFF	TGTGCCAGCTCACCACCCGGACTAGGAGCCTCCGAGCAGTTCTTC
TRBV5-5	TRBJ1-2	TRBD1	once	CASGGQGQSRYTF	TGTGCCAGCGGAGGACAGGGACAGTCTCGCTACACCTTC
TRBV6-5	TRBJ2-1	.	few	CASSRQDSSYNEQFF	TGTGCCAGCAGTCGACAGGACTCTTCCTACAATGAGCAGTTCTTC
TRBV19	TRBJ2-7	TRBD1	.	CASRGQGPSAEQYF	TGTGCCAGTAGGGGACAGGGGCCCTCTGCCGAGCAGTACTTC
TRBV13	TRBJ2-3	TRBD2	.	CASSSGLAGGFTGTDTQYF	TGTGCCAGCAGCTCGGGACTAGCGGGGGGGTTTACCGGCACAGATACGCAGTATTTT
TRBV30	TRBJ2-7	.	.	CAWSAGFTVYEQYF	TGTGCCTGGAGCGCCGGCTTTACAGTCTACGAGCAGTACTTC
TRBV5-5	TRBJ2-2	.	medium-sized	CASSLGELLTGELFF	TGTGCCAGCAGCTTGGGAGAGCTCCTAACCGGGGAGCTGTTTTTT
TRBV6-5	TRBJ1-3	.	.	CASSLSRGSSGNTIYF	TGTGCCAGCAGCCTTTCCAGGGGAAGCTCTGGAAACACCATATATTTT
TRBV6-5	TRBJ1-1	TRBD1	few	CASSPPKVDRVSLGTEAFF	TGTGCCAGCAGCCCCCCTAAGGTCGACAGGGTAAGTTTGGGTACTGAAGCTTTCTTT
TRBV5-4	TRBJ2-1	.	few	CASSLGGVYNEQFF	TGTGCCAGCAGCTTGGGTGGGGTGTACAATGAGCAGTTCTTC
TRBV5-5	TRBJ2-5	TRBD1	.	CASSGVTGPETQYF	TGTGCCAGCAGCGGAGTGACAGGGCCGGAGACCCAGTACTTC
TRBV19	TRBJ2-6	TRBD1	medium-sized	CASSIGTGSGANVLTF	TGTGCCAGTAGTATAGGGACAGGCTCTGGGGCCAACGTCCTGACTTTC
TRBV15	TRBJ2-5	TRBD1	once	CATSEDRAQETQYF	TGTGCCACCAGCGAAGACAGGGCGCAAGAGACCCAGTACTTC
TRBV5-6	TRBJ1-3	.	few	CASSTGLHPSHF	TGTGCCAGCAGCACCGGACTCCACCCGAGCCATTTT
TRBV6-5	TRBJ1-6	.	.	CASSYSNRNFSPLHF	TGTGCCAGCAGTTACTCGAACCGGAATTTTTCACCCCTCCACTTT
TRBV27	TRBJ2-7	.	few	CASAEGLSYEQYF	TGTGCCAGCGCTGAGGGGTTATCCTACGAGCAGTACTTC
TRBV12-3/TRBV12-4	TRBJ2-3	TRBD1	.	CASSSDRGTDTQYF	TGTGCCAGCAGTTCGGACAGGGGCACAGATACGCAGTATTTT
TRBV11-2	TRBJ2-7	TRBD1	.	CASSWDSSYEQYF	TGCGCCAGCAGCTGGGACAGTTCCTACGAGCAGTACTTC
TRBV6-4	TRBJ2-3	TRBD2	few	CASSDSSGGAPDTQYF	TGTGCCAGCAGTGACTCGAGCGGGGGGGCCCCAGATACGCAGTATTTT
TRBV7-9	TRBJ1-3	.	.	CASSHDSSSGNTIYF	TGTGCCAGCAGTCACGACAGTTCATCTGGAAACACCATATATTTT
TRBV4-3	TRBJ2-6	.	once	CASSQDMSSGANVLTF	TGCGCCAGCAGCCAAGATATGAGCTCTGGGGCCAACGTCCTGACTTTC
TRBV7-6	TRBJ2-3	TRBD2	.	CASSYPTSGGRWDTQYF	TGTGCCAGCAGTTATCCGACTAGCGGGGGCCGATGGGATACGCAGTATTTT
TRBV18	TRBJ1-2	.	.	CASSSLSGTNYGYTF	TGTGCCAGCTCATCCCTCTCCGGGACCAACTATGGCTACACCTTC
TRBV7-9	TRBJ2-5	.	.	CASSLVGDLKETQYF	TGTGCCAGCAGCTTAGTCGGCGACCTAAAAGAGACCCAGTACTTC
TRBV19	TRBJ1-2	.	few	CASSIVGTDYGYTF	TGTGCCAGTAGTATAGTAGGGACGGATTATGGCTACACCTTC
TRBV18	TRBJ2-1	TRBD1	.	CASSPPSGQGVYNEQFF	TGTGCCAGCTCACCACCTTCGGGACAGGGGGTCTACAATGAGCAGTTCTTC
TRBV6-1	TRBJ1-1	TRBD1	few	CASSVTRGATEAFF	TGTGCCAGCAGTGTCACCAGGGGGGCCACTGAAGCTTTCTTT
TRBV6-5	TRBJ2-7	TRBD1	.	CASGTGTYYEQYF	TGTGCCAGCGGGACAGGGACATACTACGAGCAGTACTTC
TRBV7-6	TRBJ1-1	.	.	CASSLGSWTEAFF	TGTGCCAGCAGCTTAGGCAGTTGGACTGAAGCTTTCTTT
TRBV7-9	TRBJ2-5	.	.	CASSLTQGSMETQYF	TGTGCCAGCAGCTTAACTCAGGGGAGTATGGAGACCCAGTACTTC
TRBV19	TRBJ2-7	TRBD1	large	CASSTNSGTGSYEQYF	TGTGCCAGTAGTACTAACTCCGGGACAGGGAGTTACGAGCAGTACTTC
TRBV6-5	TRBJ2-2	TRBD1	few	CASRRQGVSAGELFF	TGTGCCAGCAGGCGACAGGGGGTTTCTGCCGGGGAGCTGTTTTTT
TRBV20-1	TRBJ2-6	.	.	CSASPGTDNVLTF	TGCAGTGCTAGCCCCGGGACCGATAACGTCCTGACTTTC
TRBV11-2	TRBJ2-7	TRBD1	.	CASSPRTGGYEQYF	TGTGCCAGCAGCCCGAGGACAGGGGGCTACGAGCAGTACTTC
TRBV27	TRBJ1-4	TRBD1	few	CASSLRWDRGKLFF	TGTGCCAGCAGTTTAAGGTGGGACAGGGGAAAACTGTTTTTT
TRBV29-1	TRBJ1-3	.	.	CSVAGTGNTIYF	TGCAGCGTTGCGGGGACTGGAAACACCATATATTTT
TRBV24-1	TRBJ2-1	.	few	CATSALGIVQFF	TGTGCCACCAGTGCCCTCGGGATTGTGCAGTTCTTC
TRBV6-2/TRBV6-3	TRBJ1-2	.	.	CASSYGGWTDHGYTF	TGTGCCAGCAGTTACGGGGGGTGGACAGACCATGGCTACACCTTC
TRBV6-1	TRBJ1-3	.	once	CASSEAGYGNTIYF	TGTGCCAGCAGTGAAGCCGGCTATGGTAACACCATATATTTT
TRBV7-4	TRBJ1-2	.	.	CASSLVQNYGYTF	TGTGCCAGCAGCTTAGTCCAGAACTATGGCTACACCTTC
TRBV12-3/TRBV12-4	TRBJ2-3	.	few	CASSLANQGFAMDTQYF	TGTGCCAGCAGTTTAGCGAACCAGGGTTTTGCGATGGATACGCAGTATTTT
TRBV19	TRBJ2-5	.	medium-sized	CASSIADQGTQYF	TGTGCCAGTAGTATAGCAGACCAGGGGACCCAGTACTTC
TRBV6-1	TRBJ1-1	.	.	CASSPRQEVTEAFF	TGTGCCAGCAGTCCTCGACAGGAGGTCACTGAAGCTTTCTTT
TRBV15	TRBJ1-4	.	once	CATSREKGYNEKLFF	TGTGCCACCAGCAGAGAGAAAGGGTATAATGAAAAACTGTTTTTT
TRBV30	TRBJ2-7	.	.	CAWSVWTYEQYF	TGTGCCTGGAGTGTTTGGACCTACGAGCAGTACTTC
TRBV6-5	TRBJ2-6	.	.	CASRDRLRSGANVLTF	TGTGCCAGCAGGGACAGACTCCGATCTGGGGCCAACGTCCTGACTTTC
TRBV29-1	TRBJ1-1	.	few	CSVEVEENTEAFF	TGCAGCGTTGAAGTAGAGGAGAACACTGAAGCTTTCTTT
TRBV29-1	TRBJ2-5	.	.	CSVKQRQRQETQYF	TGCAGCGTCAAACAACGTCAGAGACAAGAGACCCAGTACTTC
TRBV12-3/TRBV12-4	TRBJ2-3	TRBD2	once	CASSLIPWEGSTDTQYF	TGTGCCAGCAGTTTAATCCCGTGGGAGGGTAGCACAGATACGCAGTATTTT
TRBV18	TRBJ1-1	.	.	CASSKAGRNTEAFF	TGTGCCAGCTCTAAGGCCGGACGGAACACTGAAGCTTTCTTT
TRBV6-6	TRBJ2-5	TRBD1	few	CASRTGGTRQETQYF	TGTGCCAGCAGAACAGGGGGTACTCGACAAGAGACCCAGTACTTC
TRBV15	TRBJ1-2	.	few	CATSPQGLNAVGYTF	TGTGCCACCAGCCCCCAGGGCCTGAACGCGGTTGGCTACACCTTC